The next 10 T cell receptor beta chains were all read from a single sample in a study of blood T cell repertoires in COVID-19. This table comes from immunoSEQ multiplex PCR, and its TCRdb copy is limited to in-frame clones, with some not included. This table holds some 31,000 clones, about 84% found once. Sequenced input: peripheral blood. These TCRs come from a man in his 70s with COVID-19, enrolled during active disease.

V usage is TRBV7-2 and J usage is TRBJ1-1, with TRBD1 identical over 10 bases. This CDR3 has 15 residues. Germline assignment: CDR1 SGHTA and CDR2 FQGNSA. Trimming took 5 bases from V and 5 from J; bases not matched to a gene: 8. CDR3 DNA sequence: TGTGCCAGCAGCCCCCGACAGGGGGCTGGAACTGAAGCTTTCTTT. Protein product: CASSPRQGAGTEAFF.

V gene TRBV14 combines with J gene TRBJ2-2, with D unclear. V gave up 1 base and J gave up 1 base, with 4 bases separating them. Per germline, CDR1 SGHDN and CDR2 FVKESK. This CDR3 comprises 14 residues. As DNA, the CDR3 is TGTGCCAGCAGCCAAGTACAGAACACCGGGGAGCTGTTTTTT. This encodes CASSQVQNTGELFF.

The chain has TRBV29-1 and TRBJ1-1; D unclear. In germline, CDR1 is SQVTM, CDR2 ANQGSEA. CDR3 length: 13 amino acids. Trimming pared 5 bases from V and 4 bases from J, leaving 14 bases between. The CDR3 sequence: CSVRRVGSTEAFF. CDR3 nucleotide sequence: TGCAGCGTTCGGAGGGTGGGGAGCACTGAAGCTTTCTTT.

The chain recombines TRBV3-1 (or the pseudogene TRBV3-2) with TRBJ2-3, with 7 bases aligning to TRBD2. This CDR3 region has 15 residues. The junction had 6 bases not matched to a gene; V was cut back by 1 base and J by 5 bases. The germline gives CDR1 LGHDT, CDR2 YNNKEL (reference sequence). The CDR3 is CASSQGWTRRDTQYF. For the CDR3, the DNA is TGTGCCAGCAGCCAAGGTTGGACTAGGAGAGATACGCAGTATTTT.

CDR3 protein: CASSVVPSGIGNTIYF. The CDR3 region has the DNA TGTGCCAGCAGCGTAGTTCCCTCCGGGATTGGAAACACCATATATTTT. This chain connects TRBV9 to TRBJ1-3; D remains unclear. Germline CDR1 SGDLS, CDR2 YYNGEE. The CDR3 contains 16 residues. V lost 0 bases and J lost 3, with 13 bases in between.

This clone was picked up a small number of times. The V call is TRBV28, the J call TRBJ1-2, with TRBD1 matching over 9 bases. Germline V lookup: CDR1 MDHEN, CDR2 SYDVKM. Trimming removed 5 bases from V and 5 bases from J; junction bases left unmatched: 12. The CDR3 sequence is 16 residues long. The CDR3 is CASSADRGQPRYGYTF. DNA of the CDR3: TGTGCCAGCAGTGCGGACAGGGGCCAACCGAGGTATGGCTACACCTTC.

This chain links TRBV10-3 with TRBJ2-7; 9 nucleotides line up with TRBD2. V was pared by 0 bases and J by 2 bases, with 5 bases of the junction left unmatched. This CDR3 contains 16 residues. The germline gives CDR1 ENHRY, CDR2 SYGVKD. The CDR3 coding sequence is TGTGCCATCAGTGAGTCGGATAGCGGGAGAGCCTACGAGCAGTACTTC. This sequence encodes CAISESDSGRAYEQYF.

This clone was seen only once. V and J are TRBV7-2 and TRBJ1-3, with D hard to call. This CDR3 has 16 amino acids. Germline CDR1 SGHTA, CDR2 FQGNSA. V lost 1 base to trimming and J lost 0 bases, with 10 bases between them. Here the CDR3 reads CASSLGPSSSGNTIYF. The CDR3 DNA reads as TGTGCCAGCAGCTTAGGGCCCTCCAGCTCTGGAAACACCATATATTTT.

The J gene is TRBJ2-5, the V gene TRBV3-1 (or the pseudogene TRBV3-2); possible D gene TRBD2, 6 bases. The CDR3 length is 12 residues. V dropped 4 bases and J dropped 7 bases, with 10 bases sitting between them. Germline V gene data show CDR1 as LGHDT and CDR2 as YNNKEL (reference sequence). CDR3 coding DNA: TGTGCCAGCAGCCCGGGAGCGGTGACCCAGTACTTC. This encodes CASSPGAVTQYF.

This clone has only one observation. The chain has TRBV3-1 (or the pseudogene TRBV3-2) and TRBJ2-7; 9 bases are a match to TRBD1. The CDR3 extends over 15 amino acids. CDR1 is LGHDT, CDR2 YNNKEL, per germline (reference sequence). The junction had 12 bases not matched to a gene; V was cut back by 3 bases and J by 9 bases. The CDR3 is CASSQVLTGGSGQYF. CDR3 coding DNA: TGTGCCAGCAGCCAGGTATTGACAGGGGGATCGGGGCAGTACTTC.